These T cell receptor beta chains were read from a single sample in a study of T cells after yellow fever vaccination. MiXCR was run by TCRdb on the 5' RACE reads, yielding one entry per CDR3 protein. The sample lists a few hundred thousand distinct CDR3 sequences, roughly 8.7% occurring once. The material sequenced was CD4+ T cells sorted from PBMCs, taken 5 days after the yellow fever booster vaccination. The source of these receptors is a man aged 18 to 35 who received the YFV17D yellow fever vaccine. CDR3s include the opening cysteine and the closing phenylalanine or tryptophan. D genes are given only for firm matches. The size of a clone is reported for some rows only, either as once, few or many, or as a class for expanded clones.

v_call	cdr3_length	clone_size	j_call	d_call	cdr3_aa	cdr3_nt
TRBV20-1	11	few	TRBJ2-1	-	CSASRGNEQFF	TGCAGTGCTTCCAGGGGCAATGAGCAGTTCTTC
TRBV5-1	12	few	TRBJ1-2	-	CASREGPYGYTF	TGCGCCAGCAGGGAGGGACCCTATGGCTACACCTTC
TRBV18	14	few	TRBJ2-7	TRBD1	CASSPGTGDYEQYF	TGTGCCAGCTCACCAGGGACAGGGGATTACGAGCAGTACTTC
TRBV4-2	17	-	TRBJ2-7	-	CASSQDHHGVVFYEQYF	TGTGCCAGCAGCCAAGACCACCATGGGGTTGTCTTTTACGAGCAGTACTTC
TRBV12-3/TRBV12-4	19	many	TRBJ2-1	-	CASSFGRGTPQSSYNEQFF	TGTGCCAGCAGTTTCGGACGGGGAACACCCCAGAGCTCCTACAATGAGCAGTTCTTC
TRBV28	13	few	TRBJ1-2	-	CASSFLSIDGYTF	TGTGCCAGCAGTTTTCTATCAATCGATGGCTACACCTTC
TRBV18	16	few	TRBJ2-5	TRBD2	CASSQNAPGGKETQYF	TGTGCCAGCTCACAGAATGCCCCCGGGGGGAAAGAGACCCAGTACTTC
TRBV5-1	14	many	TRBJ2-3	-	CASSLASPPDTQYF	TGCGCCAGCAGCCTAGCCTCGCCCCCAGATACGCAGTATTTT
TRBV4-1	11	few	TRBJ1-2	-	CASSRGQGYTF	TGCGCCAGCAGCCGAGGACAGGGCTACACCTTC
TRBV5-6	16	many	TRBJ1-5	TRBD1	CASSLYVGRGERPQHF	TGTGCCAGCAGCTTGTATGTAGGCAGGGGGGAACGGCCCCAGCATTTT
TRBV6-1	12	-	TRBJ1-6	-	CASSERGEPWDF	TGTGCCAGCAGTGAGCGTGGGGAGCCCTGGGACTTT
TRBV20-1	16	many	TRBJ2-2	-	CSARDPRGFNTGELFF	TGCAGTGCTAGAGATCCTCGGGGCTTCAACACCGGGGAGCTGTTTTTT
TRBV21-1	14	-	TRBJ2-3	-	CASSNPVITDTQYF	TGTGCCAGCAGCAATCCCGTGATCACAGATACGCAGTATTTT
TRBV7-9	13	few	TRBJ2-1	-	CASARTIYNEQFF	TGTGCCAGCGCACGGACTATCTACAATGAGCAGTTCTTC
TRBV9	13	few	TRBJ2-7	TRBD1	CASSATQGFEQYF	TGTGCCAGCAGCGCAACACAGGGGTTCGAGCAGTACTTC
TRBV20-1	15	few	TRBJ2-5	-	CSASPIGRGRETQYF	TGCAGTGCCAGCCCAATAGGACGCGGTAGAGAGACCCAGTACTTC
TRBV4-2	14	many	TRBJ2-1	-	CASSQGNGVDEQFF	TGTGCCAGCAGCCAAGGGAACGGGGTCGATGAGCAGTTCTTC
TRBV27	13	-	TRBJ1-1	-	CASTGAAYTEAFF	TGTGCCTCAACGGGGGCGGCGTACACTGAAGCTTTCTTT
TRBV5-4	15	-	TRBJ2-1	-	CASSSDTSSYNEQFF	TGTGCCAGCAGCTCGGACACAAGCTCCTACAATGAGCAGTTCTTC
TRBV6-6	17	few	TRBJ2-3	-	CASSYSLLGGITDTQYF	TGTGCCAGCAGTTACTCGCTTCTAGGCGGCATCACAGATACGCAGTATTTT
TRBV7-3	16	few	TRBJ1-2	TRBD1	CASSLRTSGTGTPLTF	TGTGCCAGCAGCTTAAGAACCTCGGGGACAGGAACCCCCCTCACCTTC
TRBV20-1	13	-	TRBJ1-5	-	CSVVTVGGQPQHF	TGCAGTGTTGTGACGGTAGGAGGTCAGCCCCAGCATTTT
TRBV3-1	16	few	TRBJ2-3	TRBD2	CASSQAGLADTDTQYF	TGTGCCAGCAGCCAGGCGGGACTAGCGGACACAGATACGCAGTATTTT
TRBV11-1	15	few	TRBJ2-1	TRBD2	CASSTGTSGHNEQFF	TGTGCCAGCAGCACCGGGACTAGCGGCCACAATGAGCAGTTCTTC
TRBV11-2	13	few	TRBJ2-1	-	CASTNDRFGEQFF	TGTGCCAGCACCAATGACCGCTTTGGTGAGCAGTTCTTC
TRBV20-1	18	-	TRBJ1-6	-	CSASPPRPSRFYNSPLHF	TGCAGTGCTAGCCCTCCCCGACCCTCCAGGTTCTATAATTCACCCCTCCACTTT
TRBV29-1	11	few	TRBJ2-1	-	CSGGMGHEQFF	TGCAGCGGGGGGATGGGGCATGAGCAGTTCTTC